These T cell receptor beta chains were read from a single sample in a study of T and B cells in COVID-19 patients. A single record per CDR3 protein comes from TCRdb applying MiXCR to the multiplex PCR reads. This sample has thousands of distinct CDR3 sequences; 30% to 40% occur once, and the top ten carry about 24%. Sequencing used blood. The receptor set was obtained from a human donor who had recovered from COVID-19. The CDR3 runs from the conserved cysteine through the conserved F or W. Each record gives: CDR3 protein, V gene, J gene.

CDR3: CASSLLGLEAYGYTF; V: TRBV7-2; J: TRBJ1-2
CDR3: CASNEPHQGDNQPQHF; V: TRBV6-5; J: TRBJ1-5
CDR3: CSVGTGVTYNEQFF; V: TRBV29-1; J: TRBJ2-1
CDR3: CASTWGWGRNEQFF; V: TRBV19; J: TRBJ2-1
CDR3: CASSPWSSKGETQYF; V: TRBV18; J: TRBJ2-5
CDR3: CASSFDRRNTEAFF; V: TRBV28; J: TRBJ1-1
CDR3: CSAPAAIGNEQFF; V: TRBV29-1; J: TRBJ2-1
CDR3: CASSLTTYNEQYF; V: TRBV27; J: TRBJ2-7
CDR3: CASSPPGSYEQYF; V: TRBV6-5; J: TRBJ2-7
CDR3: CASSHREASYNEQFF; V: TRBV6-2/TRBV6-3; J: TRBJ2-1
CDR3: CASSFGGMNTEAFF; V: TRBV12-3/TRBV12-4; J: TRBJ1-1
CDR3: CASSLGAEGYNEQFF; V: TRBV6-4; J: TRBJ2-1
CDR3: CATSKGTSGNEQFF; V: TRBV15; J: TRBJ2-1
CDR3: CASRAGAVPYNEQFF; V: TRBV6-1; J: TRBJ2-1
CDR3: CASSRQGGNQPQHF; V: TRBV6-5; J: TRBJ1-5
CDR3: CASSPSAGVRGRGGEQYF; V: TRBV7-6; J: TRBJ2-7
CDR3: CASSLKAWRRGYEQYF; V: TRBV5-5; J: TRBJ2-7
CDR3: CAWGRETNEKLFF; V: TRBV30; J: TRBJ1-4
CDR3: CASSPRGQGIPGTEAFF; V: TRBV7-2; J: TRBJ1-1
CDR3: CASSLVRYEQYF; V: TRBV7-2; J: TRBJ2-7